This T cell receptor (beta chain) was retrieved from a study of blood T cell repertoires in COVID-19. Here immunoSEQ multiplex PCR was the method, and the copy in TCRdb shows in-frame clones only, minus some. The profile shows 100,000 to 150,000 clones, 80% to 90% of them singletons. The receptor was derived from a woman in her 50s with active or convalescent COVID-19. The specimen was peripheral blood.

CDR3 residues: CSVEASGTPSGTQYF. CDR3 nucleotide sequence: TGCAGCGTTGAGGCTAGCGGGACCCCCTCGGGGACCCAGTACTTC. The chain uses TRBV29-1 and TRBJ2-5, with 9 bases fitting TRBD2. The CDR3 spans 15 residues. Germline lookup yields CDR1 SQVTM and CDR2 ANQGSEA. The V segment lost 3 bases and the J segment 7 bases; nucleotides outside the gene matches: 12.